One sample yielded the 2 T cell receptor beta chains listed below, sequenced in a study of response to subunit inactivated influenza vaccine. TCRdb reanalysed the RT-PCR reads using MiXCR and keeps one entry per CDR3 protein. The sample contains more than 700,000 distinct CDR3 sequences, about 20% of which appear only once. The sequencing used PBMCs from blood, collected 5 days after vaccination. These receptors originate from a man between 45 and 60 years old who received an inactivated influenza vaccine.

The chain employs TRBV9 and TRBJ2-5; a weak D match, TRBD1 (5 bases). In germline, CDR1 is SGDLS, CDR2 YYNGEE. The CDR3 consists of 13 residues. Trimming cost V 4 bases and J 2 bases, with 9 bases left between them. The CDR3 DNA follows: TGTGCCAGCAGCACGAGACAGCAAGAGACCCAGTACTTC. It translates to CASSTRQQETQYF.

The chain recombines TRBV27 with TRBJ2-4; D possibly matches TRBD1 or TRBD2 (5 bases each). This CDR3 has 16 amino acids. Trimming stripped 5 bases from V and 1 base from J, with 15 bases between. CDR1 MNHEY and CDR2 SMNVEV come from the germline V gene (reference sequence). The CDR3 DNA is TGTGCCAGCAGTAGGAGAGGGGACGGGGCCAAAAACATTCAGTACTTC. Translated, it gives CASSRRGDGAKNIQYF.